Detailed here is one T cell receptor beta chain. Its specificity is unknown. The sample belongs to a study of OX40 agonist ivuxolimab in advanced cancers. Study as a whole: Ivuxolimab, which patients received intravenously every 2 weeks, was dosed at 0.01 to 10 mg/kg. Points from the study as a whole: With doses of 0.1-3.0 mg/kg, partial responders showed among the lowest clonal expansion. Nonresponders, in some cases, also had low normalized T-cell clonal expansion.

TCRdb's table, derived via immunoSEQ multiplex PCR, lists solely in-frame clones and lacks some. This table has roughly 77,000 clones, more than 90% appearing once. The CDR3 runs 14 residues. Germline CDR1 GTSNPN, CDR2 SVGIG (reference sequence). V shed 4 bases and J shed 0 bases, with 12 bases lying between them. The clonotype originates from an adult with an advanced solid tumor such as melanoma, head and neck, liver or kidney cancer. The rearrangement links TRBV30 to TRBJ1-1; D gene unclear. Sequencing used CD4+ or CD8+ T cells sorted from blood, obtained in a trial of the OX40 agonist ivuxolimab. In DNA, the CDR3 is TGTGCCTGGATCCACTCAGCGATGAACACTGAAGCTTTCTTT. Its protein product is CAWIHSAMNTEAFF.